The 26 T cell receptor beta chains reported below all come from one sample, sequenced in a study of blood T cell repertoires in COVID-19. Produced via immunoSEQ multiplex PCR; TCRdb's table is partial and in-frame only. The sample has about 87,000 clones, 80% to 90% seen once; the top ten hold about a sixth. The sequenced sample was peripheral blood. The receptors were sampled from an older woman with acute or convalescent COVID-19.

The CDR3 spells CASRPRRVKRGEQETQYF. CDR3 DNA sequence: TGTGCCAGCCGCCCCCGGAGGGTCAAGCGGGGGGAACAAGAGACCCAGTACTTC. The V call is TRBV2, the J call TRBJ2-5; TRBD2 aligns across 9 bases. Germline CDR1 is SNHLY and CDR2 is FYNNEI. This CDR3 spans 18 amino acids. The junction had 18 bases not matched to a gene; V was cut back by 8 bases and J by 2 bases.

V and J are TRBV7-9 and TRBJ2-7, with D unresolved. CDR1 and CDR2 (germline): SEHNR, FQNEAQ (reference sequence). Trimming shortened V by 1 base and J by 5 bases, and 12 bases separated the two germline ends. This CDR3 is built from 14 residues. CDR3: CASSLESNAHEQYF. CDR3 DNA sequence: TGTGCCAGCAGCTTAGAGTCTAACGCCCACGAGCAGTACTTC. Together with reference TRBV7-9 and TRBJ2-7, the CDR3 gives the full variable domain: DTGVSQNPRHKITKRGQNVTFRCDPISEHNRLYWYRQTLGQGPEFLTYFQNEAQLEKSRLLSDRFSAERPKGSFSTLEIQRTEQGDSAMYLCASSLESNAHEQYFGPGTRLTVT.

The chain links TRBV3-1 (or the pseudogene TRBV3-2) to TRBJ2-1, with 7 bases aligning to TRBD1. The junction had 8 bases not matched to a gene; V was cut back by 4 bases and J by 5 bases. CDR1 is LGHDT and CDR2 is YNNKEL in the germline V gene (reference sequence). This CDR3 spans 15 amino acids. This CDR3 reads CASSRDRVRNNEQFF. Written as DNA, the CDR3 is TGTGCCAGCAGCCGAGACAGGGTTCGGAACAATGAGCAGTTCTTC.

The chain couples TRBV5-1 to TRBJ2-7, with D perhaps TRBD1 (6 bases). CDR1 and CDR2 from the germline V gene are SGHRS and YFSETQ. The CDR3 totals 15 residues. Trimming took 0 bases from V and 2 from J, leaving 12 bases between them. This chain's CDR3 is CASSLDVGAAYEQYF. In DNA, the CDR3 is TGCGCCAGCAGCTTGGACGTGGGGGCCGCCTACGAGCAGTACTTC.

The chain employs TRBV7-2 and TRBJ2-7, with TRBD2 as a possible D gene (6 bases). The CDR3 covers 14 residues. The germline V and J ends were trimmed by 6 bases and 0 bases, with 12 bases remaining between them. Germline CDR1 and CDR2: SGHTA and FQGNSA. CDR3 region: CASRTGGSSYEQYF. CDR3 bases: TGTGCCAGCAGGACCGGGGGTTCCTCCTACGAGCAGTACTTC.

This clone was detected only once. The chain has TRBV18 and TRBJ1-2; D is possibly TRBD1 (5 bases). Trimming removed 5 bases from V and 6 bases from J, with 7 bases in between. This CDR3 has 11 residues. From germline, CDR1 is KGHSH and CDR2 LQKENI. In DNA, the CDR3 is TGTGCCAGCTCAAGCAGGGATGGCTACACCTTC. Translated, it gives CASSSRDGYTF.

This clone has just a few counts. The CDR3 region is CASSEELFPAKNIQYF. CDR3 coding DNA: TGTGCCAGCAGTGAAGAGCTTTTTCCGGCCAAAAACATTCAGTACTTC. The chain is built from TRBV6-1 and TRBJ2-4; D is ambiguous. Deletions cut 1 base from V and 1 base from J, with 11 bases between. This CDR3 has 16 amino acids. Germline values: CDR1 MNHNS, CDR2 SASEGT.

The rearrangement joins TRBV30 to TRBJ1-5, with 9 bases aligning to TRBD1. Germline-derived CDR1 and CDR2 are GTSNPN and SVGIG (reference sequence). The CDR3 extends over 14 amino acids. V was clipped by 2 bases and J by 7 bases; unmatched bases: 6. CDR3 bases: TGTGCCTGGAGTCGGGACAGGGTCGGACAGCCCCAGCATTTT. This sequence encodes CAWSRDRVGQPQHF.

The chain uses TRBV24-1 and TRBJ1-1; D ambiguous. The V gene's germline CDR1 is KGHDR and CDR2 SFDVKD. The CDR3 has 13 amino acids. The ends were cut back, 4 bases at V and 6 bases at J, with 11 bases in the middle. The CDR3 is CATSENQASEAFF. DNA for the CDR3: TGTGCCACCAGTGAAAATCAGGCTTCTGAAGCTTTCTTT.

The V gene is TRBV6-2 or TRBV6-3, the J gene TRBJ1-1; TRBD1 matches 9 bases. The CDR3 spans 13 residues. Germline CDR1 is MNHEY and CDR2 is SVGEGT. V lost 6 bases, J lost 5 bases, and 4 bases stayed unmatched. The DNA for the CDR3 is TGTGCCAGCAGCTGGGACAGGGTGACTGAAGCTTTCTTT. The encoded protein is CASSWDRVTEAFF.

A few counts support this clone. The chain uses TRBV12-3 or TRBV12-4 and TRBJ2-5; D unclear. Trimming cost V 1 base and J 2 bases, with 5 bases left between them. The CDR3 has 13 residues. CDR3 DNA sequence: TGTGCCAGCAGTTTAGGGGCTCAAGAGACCCAGTACTTC. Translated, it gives CASSLGAQETQYF.

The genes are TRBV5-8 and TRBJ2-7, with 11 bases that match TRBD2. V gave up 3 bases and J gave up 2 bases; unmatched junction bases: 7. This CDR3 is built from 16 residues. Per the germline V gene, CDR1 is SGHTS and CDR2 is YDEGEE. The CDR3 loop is CASSSYLAGGPYEQYF. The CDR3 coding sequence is TGTGCCAGCAGCTCATACCTAGCGGGGGGCCCCTACGAGCAGTACTTC.

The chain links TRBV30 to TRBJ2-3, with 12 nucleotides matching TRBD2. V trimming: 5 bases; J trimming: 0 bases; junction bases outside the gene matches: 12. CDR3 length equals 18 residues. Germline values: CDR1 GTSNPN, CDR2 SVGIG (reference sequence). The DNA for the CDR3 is TGTGCCTGGGACACTTTGACTAGCGGGGGTTCTAGCACAGATACGCAGTATTTT. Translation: CAWDTLTSGGSSTDTQYF.

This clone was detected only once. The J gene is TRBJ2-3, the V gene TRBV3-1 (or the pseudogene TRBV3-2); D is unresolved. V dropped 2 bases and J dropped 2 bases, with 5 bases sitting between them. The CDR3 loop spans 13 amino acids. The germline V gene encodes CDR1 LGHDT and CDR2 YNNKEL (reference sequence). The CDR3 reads CASSQQYTDTQYF. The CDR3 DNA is TGTGCCAGCAGCCAACAGTACACAGATACGCAGTATTTT.

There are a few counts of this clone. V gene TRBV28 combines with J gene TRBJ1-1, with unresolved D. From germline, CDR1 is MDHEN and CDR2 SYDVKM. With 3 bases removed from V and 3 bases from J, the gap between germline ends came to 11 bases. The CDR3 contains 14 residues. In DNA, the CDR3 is TGTGCCAGCAGTTTGGAGGGAGGACACACTGAAGCTTTCTTT. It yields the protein CASSLEGGHTEAFF.

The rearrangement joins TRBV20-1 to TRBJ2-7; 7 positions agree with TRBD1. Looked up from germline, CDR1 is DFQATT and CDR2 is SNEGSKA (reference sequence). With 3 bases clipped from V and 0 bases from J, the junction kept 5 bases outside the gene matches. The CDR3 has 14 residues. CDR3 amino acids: CSASPAGGSYEQYF. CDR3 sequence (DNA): TGCAGTGCTAGTCCGGCAGGGGGCTCCTACGAGCAGTACTTC.

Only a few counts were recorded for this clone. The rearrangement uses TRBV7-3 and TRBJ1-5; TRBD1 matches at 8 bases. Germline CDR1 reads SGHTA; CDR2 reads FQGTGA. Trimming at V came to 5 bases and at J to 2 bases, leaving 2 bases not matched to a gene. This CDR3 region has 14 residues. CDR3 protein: CASSEQGGNQPQHF. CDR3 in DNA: TGTGCCAGCAGCGAACAGGGGGGCAATCAGCCCCAGCATTTT.

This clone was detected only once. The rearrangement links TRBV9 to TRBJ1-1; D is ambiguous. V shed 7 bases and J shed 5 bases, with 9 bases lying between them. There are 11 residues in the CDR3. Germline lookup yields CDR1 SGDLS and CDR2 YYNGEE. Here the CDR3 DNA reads TGTGCCAGCGCCACGGGAACTGAAGCTTTCTTT. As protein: CASATGTEAFF.

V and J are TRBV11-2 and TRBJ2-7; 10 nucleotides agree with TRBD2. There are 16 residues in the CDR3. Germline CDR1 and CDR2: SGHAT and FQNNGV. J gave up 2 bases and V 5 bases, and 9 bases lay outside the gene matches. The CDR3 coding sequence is TGTGCCAGCAGCCCCGGCGGGAGCGGGAGGGCCTACGAGCAGTACTTC. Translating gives CASSPGGSGRAYEQYF.

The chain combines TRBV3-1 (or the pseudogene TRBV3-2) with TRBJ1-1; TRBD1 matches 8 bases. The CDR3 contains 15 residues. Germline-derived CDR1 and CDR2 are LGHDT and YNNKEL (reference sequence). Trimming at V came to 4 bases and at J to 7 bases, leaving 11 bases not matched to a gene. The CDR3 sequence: CASSRYDRGTGEAFF. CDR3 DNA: TGTGCCAGCAGCCGATACGACAGGGGCACGGGTGAAGCTTTCTTT.

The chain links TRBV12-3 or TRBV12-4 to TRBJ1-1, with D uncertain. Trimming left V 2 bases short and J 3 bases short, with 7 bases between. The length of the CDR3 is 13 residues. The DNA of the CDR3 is TGTGCCAGCAGTTTAAGTCAGTACACTGAAGCTTTCTTT. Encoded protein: CASSLSQYTEAFF.

The CDR3 DNA is TGTGCCAGCAGCTTAGATGACTTGGGAGAGACCCAGTACTTC. Protein product: CASSLDDLGETQYF. This chain connects TRBV7-8 to TRBJ2-5, with D unresolved. Trimming removed 1 base from V and 4 bases from J, with 10 bases in between. Germline assignment: CDR1 SGHVS and CDR2 FQNEAQ. The CDR3 extends over 14 amino acids.

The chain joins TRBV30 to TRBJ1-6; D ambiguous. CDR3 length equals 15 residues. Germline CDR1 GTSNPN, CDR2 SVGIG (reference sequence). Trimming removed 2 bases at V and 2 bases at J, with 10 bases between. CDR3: CAWSPKPTYNSPLHF. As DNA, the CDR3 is TGTGCCTGGAGTCCTAAACCCACCTATAATTCACCCCTCCACTTT. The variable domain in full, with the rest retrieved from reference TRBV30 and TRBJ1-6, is SQTIHQWPATLVQPVGSPLSLECTVEGTSNPNLYWYRQAAGRGLQLLFYSVGIGQISSEVPQNLSASRPQDRQFILSSKKLLLSDSGFYLCAWSPKPTYNSPLHFGNGTRLTVT.

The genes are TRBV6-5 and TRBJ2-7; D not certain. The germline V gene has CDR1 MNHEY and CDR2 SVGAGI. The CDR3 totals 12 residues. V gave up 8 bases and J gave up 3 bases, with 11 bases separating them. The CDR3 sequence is CASGLANYEQYF. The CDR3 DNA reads TGTGCCAGCGGCCTTGCCAACTACGAGCAGTACTTC.

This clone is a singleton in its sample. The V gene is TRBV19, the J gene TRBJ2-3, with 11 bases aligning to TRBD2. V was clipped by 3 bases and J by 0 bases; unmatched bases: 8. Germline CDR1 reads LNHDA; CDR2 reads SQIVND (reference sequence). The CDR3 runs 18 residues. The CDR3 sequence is CASSMIGTSGASTDTQYF. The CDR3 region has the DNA TGTGCCAGTAGTATGATCGGGACTAGCGGCGCGAGCACAGATACGCAGTATTTT. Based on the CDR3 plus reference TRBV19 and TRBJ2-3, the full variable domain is DGGITQSPKYLFRKEGQNVTLSCEQNLNHDAMYWYRQDPGQGLRLIYYSQIVNDFQKGDIAEGYSVSREKKESFPLTVTSAQKNPTAFYLCASSMIGTSGASTDTQYFGPGTRLTVL.

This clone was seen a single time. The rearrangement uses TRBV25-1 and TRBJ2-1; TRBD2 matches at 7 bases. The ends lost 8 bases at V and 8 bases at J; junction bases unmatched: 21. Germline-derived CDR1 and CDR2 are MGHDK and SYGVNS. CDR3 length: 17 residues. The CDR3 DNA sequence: TGTGCCAGCGGAGGGAGGGACTCCGATTATTGGGCCGATGAGCAGTTCTTC. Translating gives CASGGRDSDYWADEQFF.